This T cell receptor (beta chain) comes out of a study of blood T cell repertoires in COVID-19. V lost 1 base to trimming and J lost 1 base, with 11 bases between them. Germline CDR1 is LGHDT and CDR2 is YNNKEL (reference sequence). This CDR3 has 15 amino acids. Assay: immunoSEQ multiplex PCR; the TCRdb copy retains only in-frame clones and omits some. The repertoire holds over 350,000 clones, about nine tenths seen once, with almost 1.5% in the top ten. The sequence was obtained from a woman in her twenties or thirties with active or convalescent COVID-19. This chain joins TRBV3-1 (or the pseudogene TRBV3-2) and TRBJ2-7; unclear D gene. The sequencing input was peripheral blood. For the CDR3, the DNA is TGTGCCAGCAGCCAAGTCCCGGTCAGGTCCTACGAGCAGTACTTC. Protein product: CASSQVPVRSYEQYF.